This passage covers 3 T cell receptor beta chains from one sample sequenced in a study of CD8 T cells in Susac syndrome. Reverse transcription used about 0.5 to 1 ug RNA and random hexamers. MiXCR was run by TCRdb on the immunoSEQ multiplex PCR reads, yielding one entry per CDR3 protein. The sample consists of approximately 270,000 distinct CDR3 sequences, just under 95% of them appearing once. The sequenced material came from CD4+ T cells from PBMCs. These receptors were obtained from a human donor with multiple sclerosis.

This clonotype was seen a single time. The V and J genes are TRBV5-4 and TRBJ1-2, with TRBD1 matching 10 bases. The germline V gene has CDR1 SGHNT and CDR2 YYREEE (reference sequence). The CDR3 is 15 amino acids. The V gene end was trimmed by 3 bases and the J gene end by 10 bases; junction bases not matched to a gene: 12. CDR3 amino acids: CASSSQTRQGANYTF. The CDR3 nucleotides are TGTGCCAGCAGCTCCCAAACCAGACAGGGGGCGAACTACACCTTC.

The gene calls are TRBV29-1 and TRBJ1-1; no firm D call. The CDR3 covers 11 residues. Germline loops: CDR1 SQVTM, CDR2 ANQGSEA. V dropped 0 bases and J dropped 5 bases, with 4 bases sitting between them. CDR3 nucleotides: TGCAGCGTTGAAGAGGGGACTGAAGCTTTCTTT. This codes for CSVEEGTEAFF.

This rearrangement joins TRBV20-1 to TRBJ2-5; no firm D call. The CDR3 covers 12 residues. The germline gives CDR1 DFQATT, CDR2 SNEGSKA (reference sequence). V was shortened by 2 bases and J by 5 bases, with 9 bases between the two germline ends. CDR3 region: CSARLDVETQYF. The CDR3 DNA reads as TGCAGTGCTAGACTCGACGTGGAGACCCAGTACTTC.